The 2 T cell receptor beta chains below were found in one sample sequenced in a study of shared clonotypes between healthy human individuals. Clones were read by immunoSEQ multiplex PCR, and TCRdb kept only the in-frame ones, dropping some. The table records more than 2,000,000 clones, over 90% of them present only once. Sequences were obtained from naive CD4+ T cells from PBMCs. Subset reported: CD45RA+ positively selected. The receptor set was obtained from a man aged 18 to 30 in good health. Some clones in this sample may be carry-over from other donors' samples.

The sample holds one count of this clone. The chain carries TRBV5-4 and TRBJ2-7; TRBD2 is a possible D gene (5 bases). Looked up from germline, CDR1 is SGHNT and CDR2 is YYREEE (reference sequence). CDR3 size: 13 residues. The germline V and J ends were trimmed by 4 bases and 2 bases, with 10 bases remaining between them. The CDR3 DNA reads as TGTGCCAGCAGCCGGGGTTCGGCCTACGAGCAGTACTTC. It specifies CASSRGSAYEQYF.

The rearrangement links TRBV19 to TRBJ1-5; D is perhaps TRBD1 (6 bases). The length of the CDR3 is 17 residues. V dropped 5 bases and J dropped 5 bases, with 22 bases sitting between them. CDR1 is LNHDA, CDR2 SQIVND, per germline (reference sequence). CDR3 nucleotides: TGTGCCAGTAGTCCCAGAAGACAGGCAACTCGAGATCAGCCCCAGCATTTT. This translates into CASSPRRQATRDQPQHF. The full variable domain, rest sourced from reference TRBV19 and TRBJ1-5, is DGGITQSPKYLFRKEGQNVTLSCEQNLNHDAMYWYRQDPGQGLRLIYYSQIVNDFQKGDIAEGYSVSREKKESFPLTVTSAQKNPTAFYLCASSPRRQATRDQPQHFGDGTRLSIL.